Following are 13 T cell receptor beta chains from one sample sequenced in a study of T cell responses to AZD1222 COVID-19 vaccine. Some clones are missing from TCRdb's copy, which holds only in-frame ones; the method was immunoSEQ multiplex PCR. Among approximately 100,000 clones listed, about 89% were seen once. Sequences were derived from peripheral blood, sampled on day 0 of AZD1222 vaccination. The source of these receptors is an adult in good health.

This sequence joins TRBV7-9 and TRBJ2-7; possible D gene TRBD2, 6 bases. Per germline, CDR1 SEHNR and CDR2 FQNEAQ (reference sequence). V was clipped by 2 bases and J by 1 base, with 9 bases between them. CDR3 length: 14 amino acids. CDR3 bases: TGTGCCAGCAGCTTATCGGGGGTTTCCTACGAGCAGTACTTC. Encoded protein: CASSLSGVSYEQYF.

The chain combines TRBV10-1 with TRBJ1-1; D not certain. Trimming stripped 6 bases from V and 0 bases from J, with 8 bases between. The CDR3 spans 13 residues. Germline CDR1 WNHNN, CDR2 SYGVQD (reference sequence). This chain's CDR3 is CASRPSLNTEAFF. CDR3 bases: TGCGCCAGCAGGCCTAGTCTGAACACTGAAGCTTTCTTT.

The chain combines TRBV10-3 with TRBJ2-7, with a possible D match to TRBD2 (6 bases). Trimming took off 0 bases at V and 3 bases at J, with 12 bases between the two ends. Germline assignment: CDR1 ENHRY and CDR2 SYGVKD. This CDR3 has 15 residues. CDR3 bases: TGTGCCATCAGTGAGTCCGAGGCGGGGAGCTACGAGCAGTACTTC. This gives the protein CAISESEAGSYEQYF.

The chain combines TRBV27 with TRBJ1-2, with D tentatively TRBD1 (6 bases). Trimming took off 7 bases at V and 12 bases at J, with 21 bases between the two ends. Germline V lookup: CDR1 MNHEY, CDR2 SMNVEV (reference sequence). The CDR3 is 13 residues long. DNA for the CDR3: TGTGCCAGCAAGATGACAGGTCCCACGTGTAACACCTTC. It encodes CASKMTGPTCNTF.

The chain carries TRBV2 and TRBJ1-5; D remains unclear. The V end was cut by 2 bases, the J end by 2 bases, with 7 bases between. CDR3 length: 14 residues. Germline V gene sequence: CDR1 SNHLY, CDR2 FYNNEI. The DNA for the CDR3 is TGTGCCAGCAGTGAAAGCAGCGGCAATCAGCCCCAGCATTTT. Translated, it gives CASSESSGNQPQHF.

The V call is TRBV7-2, the J call TRBJ1-5; D is undetermined. The CDR3 spans 13 residues. Trimming left V 5 bases short and J 2 bases short, with 7 bases between. Looked up from germline, CDR1 is SGHTA and CDR2 is FQGNSA. This CDR3 is CASSPSGNQPQHF. CDR3 bases: TGTGCCAGCAGCCCCTCGGGCAATCAGCCCCAGCATTTT.

The V and J genes are TRBV20-1 and TRBJ1-4; TRBD1 matches 7 bases. The CDR3 is 14 residues long. The ends lost 3 bases at V and 5 bases at J; junction bases unmatched: 6. Germline lookup yields CDR1 DFQATT and CDR2 SNEGSKA (reference sequence). CDR3 DNA: TGCAGTGCTAGTAGGGGGCGGCTAAATGAAAAACTGTTTTTT. Residues: CSASRGRLNEKLFF.

This chain uses TRBV6-5 with TRBJ1-6; D might be TRBD1 (6 bases). From germline, CDR1 is MNHEY and CDR2 SVGAGI. There are 14 residues in the CDR3. The germline V and J ends were trimmed by 6 bases and 8 bases, with 14 bases remaining between them. The CDR3 here is CASRRTAFDSPLHF. In DNA, the CDR3 is TGTGCCAGCAGAAGGACAGCTTTCGATTCACCCCTCCACTTT.

The V and J genes are TRBV5-1 and TRBJ2-7; 9 nucleotides match TRBD1. The V gene's germline CDR1 is SGHRS and CDR2 YFSETQ. The CDR3 length is 16 residues. J was trimmed by 7 bases and V by 0 bases; bases with no gene match: 11. CDR3 in amino acids: CASSLATGTGSEEQYF. The CDR3 coding sequence is TGCGCCAGCAGCTTGGCCACCGGGACAGGGTCGGAAGAGCAGTACTTC.

As regards this clone: The junction and the germline gene differ at one end; a read error may be behind it. The rearrangement joins TRBV7-7 to TRBJ2-2; TRBD1 agrees at 8 bases. Looked up from germline, CDR1 is SSHAT and CDR2 is FNYEAQ (reference sequence). The CDR3 has 16 amino acids. CDR3 bases: TGTGCTAGCAGCCTCGGACAGGGTTTAGGCACCGGGGAGCTGTTTTTT. It is translated as CASSLGQGLGTGELFF. Filled out from reference TRBV7-7 and TRBJ2-2, the complete variable domain reads GAGVSQSPRYKVTKRGQDVTLRCDPISSHATLYWYQQALGQGPEFLTYFNYEAQPDKSGLPSDRFSAERPEGSISTLTIQRTEQRDSAMYRCASSLGQGLGTGELFFGEGSRLTVL.

The rearrangement joins TRBV11-2 to TRBJ2-5; maybe TRBD2 (5 bases). V dropped 1 base and J dropped 2 bases, with 5 bases sitting between them. The CDR3 extends over 13 amino acids. Germline loops: CDR1 SGHAT, CDR2 FQNNGV. CDR3 loop: CASSLGGQETQYF. The CDR3, as DNA: TGTGCCAGCAGCTTAGGCGGGCAAGAGACCCAGTACTTC. Combining the CDR3 with reference TRBV11-2 and TRBJ2-5 gives the whole variable domain EAGVAQSPRYKIIEKRQSVAFWCNPISGHATLYWYQQILGQGPKLLIQFQNNGVVDDSQLPKDRFSAERLKGVDSTLKIQPAKLEDSAVYLCASSLGGQETQYFGPGTRLLVL.

This clone was seen more than once but under ten times. The rearrangement joins TRBV5-4 to TRBJ2-5; TRBD1 matches at 7 bases. The CDR3 sequence is 14 residues long. The germline V gene has CDR1 SGHNT and CDR2 YYREEE (reference sequence). The V segment lost 5 bases and the J segment 2 bases; nucleotides outside the gene matches: 6. The CDR3 here is CASRQGQTQETQYF. The CDR3 DNA sequence: TGTGCCAGCAGGCAGGGACAGACTCAAGAGACCCAGTACTTC.

This chain joins TRBV19 and TRBJ2-1, with TRBD2 matching 13 bases. This CDR3 has 17 residues. The germline gives CDR1 LNHDA, CDR2 SQIVND (reference sequence). V shed 0 bases and J 7 bases; nucleotides not matched to a gene: 6. Here the CDR3 DNA reads TGTGCCAGTAGTATAGATCTGGGACTAGCGGGGTCAAATGAGCAGTTCTTC. Translated, it gives CASSIDLGLAGSNEQFF.